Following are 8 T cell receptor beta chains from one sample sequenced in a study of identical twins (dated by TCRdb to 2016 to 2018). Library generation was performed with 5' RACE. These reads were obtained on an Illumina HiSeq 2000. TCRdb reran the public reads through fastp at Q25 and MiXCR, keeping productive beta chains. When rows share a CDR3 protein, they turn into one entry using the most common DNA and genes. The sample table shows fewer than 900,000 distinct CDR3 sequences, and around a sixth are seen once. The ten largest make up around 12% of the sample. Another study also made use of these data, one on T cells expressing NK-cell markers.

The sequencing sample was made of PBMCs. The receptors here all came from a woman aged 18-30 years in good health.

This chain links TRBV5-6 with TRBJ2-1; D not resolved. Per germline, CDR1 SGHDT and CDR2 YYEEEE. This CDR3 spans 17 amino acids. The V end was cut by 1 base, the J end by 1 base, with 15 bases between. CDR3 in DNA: TGTGCCAGCAGCTTGTTTGGGTGGGGTGGGTCCTACAATGAGCAGTTCTTC. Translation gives CASSLFGWGGSYNEQFF.

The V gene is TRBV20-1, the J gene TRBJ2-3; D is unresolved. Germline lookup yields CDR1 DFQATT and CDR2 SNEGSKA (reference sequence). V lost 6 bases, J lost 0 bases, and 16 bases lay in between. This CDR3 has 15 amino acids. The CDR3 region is CSAPVNPSSTDTQYF. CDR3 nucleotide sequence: TGCAGTGCCCCCGTCAATCCCTCTAGCACAGATACGCAGTATTTT.

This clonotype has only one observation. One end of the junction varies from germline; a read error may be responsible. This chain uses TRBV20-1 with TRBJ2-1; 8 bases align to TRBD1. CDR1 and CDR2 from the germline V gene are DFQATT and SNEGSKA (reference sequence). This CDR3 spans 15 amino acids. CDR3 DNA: TGCAGTGCTAGTTCAGGACAGGGTGGTTGGGATGAGGAGTTCTTC. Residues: CSASSGQGGWDEEFF.

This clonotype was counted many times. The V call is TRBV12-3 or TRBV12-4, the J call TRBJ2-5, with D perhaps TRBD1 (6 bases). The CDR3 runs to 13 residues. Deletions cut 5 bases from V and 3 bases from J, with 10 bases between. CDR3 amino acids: CASSTSGEETQYF. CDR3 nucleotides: TGTGCCAGCAGTACGTCAGGGGAAGAGACCCAGTACTTC.

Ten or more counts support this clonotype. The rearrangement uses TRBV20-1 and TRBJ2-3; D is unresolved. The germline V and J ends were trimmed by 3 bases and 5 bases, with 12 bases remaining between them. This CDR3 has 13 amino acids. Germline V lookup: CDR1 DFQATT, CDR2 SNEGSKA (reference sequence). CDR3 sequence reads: CSASLSRGDTQYF. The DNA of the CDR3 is TGCAGTGCTAGTCTTTCTCGCGGAGATACGCAGTATTTT.

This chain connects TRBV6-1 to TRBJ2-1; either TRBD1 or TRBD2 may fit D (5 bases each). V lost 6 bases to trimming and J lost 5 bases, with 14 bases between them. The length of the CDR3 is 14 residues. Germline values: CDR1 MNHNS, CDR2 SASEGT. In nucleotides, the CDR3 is TGTGCCAGCAGCACCAGTGGGGGTCACAATGAGCAGTTCTTC. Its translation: CASSTSGGHNEQFF.

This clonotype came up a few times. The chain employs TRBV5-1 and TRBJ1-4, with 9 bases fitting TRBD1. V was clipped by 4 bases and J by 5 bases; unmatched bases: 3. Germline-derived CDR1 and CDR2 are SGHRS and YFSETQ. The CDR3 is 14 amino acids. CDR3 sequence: CASSMGQGNEKLFF. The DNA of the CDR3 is TGCGCCAGCAGCATGGGACAGGGAAATGAAAAACTGTTTTTT. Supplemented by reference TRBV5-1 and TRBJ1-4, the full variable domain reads KAGVTQTPRYLIKTRGQQVTLSCSPISGHRSVSWYQQTPGQGLQFLFEYFSETQRNKGNFPGRFSGRQFSNSRSEMNVSTLELGDSALYLCASSMGQGNEKLFFGSGTQLSVL.

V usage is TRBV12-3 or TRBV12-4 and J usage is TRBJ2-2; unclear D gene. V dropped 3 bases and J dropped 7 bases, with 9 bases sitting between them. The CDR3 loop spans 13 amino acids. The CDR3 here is CASSLSFHGELFF. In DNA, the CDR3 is TGTGCCAGCAGTTTGTCTTTCCACGGGGAGCTGTTTTTT.